Only a few counts were recorded for the clone carrying this T cell receptor beta chain. Antigen specificity is unknown. CDR3 size: 13 residues. Trimming removed 4 bases from V and 4 bases from J; junction bases left unmatched: 1. Germline lookup yields CDR1 KGHSH and CDR2 LQKENI. The data were obtained in a study of blood T cells in healthy people across ages. A J-beta primer mix and a sample-barcoded 5' primer were used in a second PCR of about 7 to 12 cycles. Using its own MiXCR run on the 5' RACE reads, TCRdb lists one record per CDR3 protein. This table has nearly 800,000 distinct CDR3 sequences, 56% appearing once. Overall study results and limits: Naive T cell percentage showed a strong correlation with the diversity of TCR beta.

Material for sequencing was blood. V gene TRBV18 combines with J gene TRBJ2-3, with 8 bases identical to TRBD2. This receptor was identified in a man aged 40-49 years in good health. The CDR3 nucleotides read TGTGCCAGCTCACAGGGACTAGCAGATACGCAGTATTTT. The encoded protein is CASSQGLADTQYF.